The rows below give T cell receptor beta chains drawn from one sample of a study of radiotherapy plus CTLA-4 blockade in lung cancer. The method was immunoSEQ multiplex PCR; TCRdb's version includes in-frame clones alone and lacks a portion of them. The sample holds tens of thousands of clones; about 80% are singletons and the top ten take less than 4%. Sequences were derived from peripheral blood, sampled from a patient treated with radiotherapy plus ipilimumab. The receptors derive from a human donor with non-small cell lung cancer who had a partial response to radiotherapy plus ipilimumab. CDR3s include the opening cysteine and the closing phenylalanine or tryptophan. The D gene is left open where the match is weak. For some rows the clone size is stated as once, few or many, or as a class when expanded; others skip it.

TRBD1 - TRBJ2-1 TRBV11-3 CASSSDRGDLDEQFF TGTGCCAGCAGCTCGGACAGGGGTGATTTGGATGAGCAGTTCTTC
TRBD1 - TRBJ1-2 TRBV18 CASSPQNGQGRNYGYTF TGTGCCAGCTCACCTCAAAACGGACAGGGACGAAACTATGGCTACACCTTC
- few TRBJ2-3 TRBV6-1 CASSEGGRSTDTQYF TGTGCCAGCAGTGAAGGAGGGCGGAGCACAGATACGCAGTATTTT
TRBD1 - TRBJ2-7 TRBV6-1 CASSGTGKRYEQYF TGTGCCAGCAGTGGGACAGGGAAACGGTACGAGCAGTACTTC
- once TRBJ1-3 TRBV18 CASSLEGSGGNTIYF TGTGCCAGCTCCCTGGAGGGGAGCGGTGGAAACACCATATATTTT
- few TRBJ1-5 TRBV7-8 CASRRTEYSNQPQHF TGTGCCAGCAGGAGGACAGAGTATAGCAATCAGCCCCAGCATTTT
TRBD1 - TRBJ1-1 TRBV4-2 CASSRSRGLHTEAFF TGTGCCAGCAGTCGCTCCAGGGGGCTGCACACTGAAGCTTTCTTT
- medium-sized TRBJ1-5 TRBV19 CASSSPPGVLNQPQHF TGTGCCAGTAGTAGCCCTCCAGGGGTACTAAATCAGCCCCAGCATTTT
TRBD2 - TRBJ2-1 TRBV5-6 CASSLGSGGAIEQFF TGTGCCAGCAGCTTGGGGAGCGGGGGGGCCATTGAGCAGTTCTTC
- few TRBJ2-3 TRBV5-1 CASSLGGPGGDTQYF TGCGCCAGCAGCTTGGGAGGCCCTGGAGGAGATACGCAGTATTTT
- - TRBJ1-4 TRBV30 CAWSAGGPGEKLFF TGTGCCTGGAGTGCGGGAGGGCCGGGTGAAAAACTGTTTTTT
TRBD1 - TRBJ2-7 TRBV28 CASSITPVTGYHEQYF TGTGCCAGCAGCATTACCCCCGTGACAGGGTACCACGAGCAGTACTTC
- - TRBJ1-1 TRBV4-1 CASSQDPGRLSTEAFF TGCGCCAGCAGCCAAGATCCTGGCAGGTTGAGCACTGAAGCTTTCTTT
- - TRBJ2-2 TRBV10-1 CASSSGLLNTGELFF TGCGCCAGCAGCTCGGGACTCCTGAACACCGGGGAGCTGTTTTTT
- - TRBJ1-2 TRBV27 CASSFGRNYGYTF TGTGCCAGCAGTTTCGGTCGTAACTATGGCTACACCTTC
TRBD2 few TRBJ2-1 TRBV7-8 CASSLGLAGEEQFF TGTGCCAGCAGCTTAGGACTAGCGGGGGAAGAGCAGTTCTTC
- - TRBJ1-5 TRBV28 CASTPPRVPSNQPQHF TGTGCCAGCACCCCCCCCCGGGTTCCTAGCAATCAGCCCCAGCATTTT
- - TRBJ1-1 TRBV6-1 CASTSLNTEAFF TGTGCCAGCACGAGCCTGAACACTGAAGCTTTCTTT
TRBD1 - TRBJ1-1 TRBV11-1 CASSAGQGYTEAFF TGTGCCAGCAGCGCCGGACAGGGGTACACTGAAGCTTTCTTT
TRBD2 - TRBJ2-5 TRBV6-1 CASSVKTSGGAKETQYF TGTGCCAGCAGTGTAAAGACTAGCGGGGGGGCCAAAGAGACCCAGTACTTC
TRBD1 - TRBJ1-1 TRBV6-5 CASSVGQGVRAFF TGTGCCAGCAGTGTGGGACAGGGAGTCAGAGCTTTCTTT
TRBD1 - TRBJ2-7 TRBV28 CASSSGTGGSYEQYF TGTGCCAGCAGTTCCGGGACAGGGGGCTCCTACGAGCAGTACTTC
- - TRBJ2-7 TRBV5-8 CASSLAGRPFYEQYF TGTGCCAGCAGCTTGGCAGGGAGGCCCTTCTACGAGCAGTACTTC
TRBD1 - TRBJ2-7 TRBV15 CATSGRTGGGYEQYF TGTGCCACCAGCGGAAGGACAGGGGGGGGATACGAGCAGTACTTC
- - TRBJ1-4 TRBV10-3 CAISDSGNEKLFF TGTGCCATCAGTGACAGCGGGAATGAAAAACTGTTTTTT
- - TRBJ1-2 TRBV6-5 CASSFGLNYGYTF TGTGCCAGCAGTTTCGGACTGAACTATGGCTACACCTTC
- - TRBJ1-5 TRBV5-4 CASSLAPIDQPQHF TGTGCCAGCAGCTTGGCCCCTATAGATCAGCCCCAGCATTTT
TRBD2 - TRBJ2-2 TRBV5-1 CASSPGLAVSHTGELFF TGCGCCAGCAGCCCGGGACTAGCGGTTTCGCACACCGGGGAGCTGTTTTTT
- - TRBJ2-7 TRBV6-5 CASSRTESTEQYF TGTGCCAGCAGTCGGACAGAAAGTACGGAGCAGTACTTC
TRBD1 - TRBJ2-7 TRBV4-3 CASSQGGQGRYEQYF TGCGCCAGCAGCCAAGGTGGACAGGGACGTTACGAGCAGTACTTC
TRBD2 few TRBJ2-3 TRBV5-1 CASSVSGGTADTQYF TGCGCCAGCAGCGTTAGCGGGGGCACTGCAGATACGCAGTATTTT
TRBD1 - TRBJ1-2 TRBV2 CASSEQGAGYGYTF TGTGCCAGCAGTGAACAGGGGGCCGGCTATGGCTACACCTTC
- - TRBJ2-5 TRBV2 CASSLQETQYF TGTGCCAGCAGCCTCCAAGAGACCCAGTACTTC
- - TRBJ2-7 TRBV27 CASGLTTSYEQYF TGTGCCAGCGGCTTGACAACCAGCTACGAGCAGTACTTC
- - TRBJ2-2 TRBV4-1 CASSQEAGINSAGELFF TGCGCCAGCAGCCAAGAAGCAGGGATAAACAGCGCCGGGGAGCTGTTTTTT
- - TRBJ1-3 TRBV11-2 CASSPSDNRDSGNTIYF TGTGCCAGCAGCCCGTCGGACAACAGGGACTCTGGAAACACCATATATTTT
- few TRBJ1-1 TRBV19 CASSAHPQGNTEAFF TGTGCCAGTAGTGCACACCCACAGGGGAACACTGAAGCTTTCTTT
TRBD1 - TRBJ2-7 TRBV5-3 CARSPSGQQNYEQYF TGTGCCAGAAGCCCGTCGGGACAGCAAAACTACGAGCAGTACTTC
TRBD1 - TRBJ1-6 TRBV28 CASSVRDRGLTYNSPLHF TGTGCCAGCAGTGTCCGGGACAGGGGGCTTACCTATAATTCACCCCTCCACTTT
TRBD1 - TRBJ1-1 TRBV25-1 CASSAVRDRERAFF TGTGCCAGCAGTGCTGTCCGGGACAGGGAACGAGCTTTCTTT
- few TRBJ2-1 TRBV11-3 CASSPDGSSYNEQFF TGTGCCAGCAGCCCGGACGGGAGCTCCTACAATGAGCAGTTCTTC